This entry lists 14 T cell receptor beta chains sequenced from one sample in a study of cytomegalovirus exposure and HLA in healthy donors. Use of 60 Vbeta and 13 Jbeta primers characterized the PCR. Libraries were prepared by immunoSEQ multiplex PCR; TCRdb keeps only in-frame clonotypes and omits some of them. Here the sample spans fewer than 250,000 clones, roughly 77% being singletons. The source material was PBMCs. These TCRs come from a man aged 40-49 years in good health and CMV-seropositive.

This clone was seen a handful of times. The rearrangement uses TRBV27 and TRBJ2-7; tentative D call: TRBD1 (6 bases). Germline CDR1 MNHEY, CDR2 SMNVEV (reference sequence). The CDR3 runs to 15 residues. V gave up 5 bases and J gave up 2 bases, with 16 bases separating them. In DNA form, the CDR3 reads TGTGCCAGCAGTCGGACACCCGGACAGACCTACGAGCAGTACTTC. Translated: CASSRTPGQTYEQYF.

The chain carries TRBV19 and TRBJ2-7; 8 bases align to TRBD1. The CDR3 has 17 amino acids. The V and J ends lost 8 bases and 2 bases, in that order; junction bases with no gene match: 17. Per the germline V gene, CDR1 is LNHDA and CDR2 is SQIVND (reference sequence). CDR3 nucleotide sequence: TGTGCCAGTTCCCCCCCCCGGTTGCGGGACAGGACCTACGAGCAGTACTTC. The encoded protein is CASSPPRLRDRTYEQYF. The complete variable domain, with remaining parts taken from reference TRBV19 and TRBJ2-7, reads DGGITQSPKYLFRKEGQNVTLSCEQNLNHDAMYWYRQDPGQGLRLIYYSQIVNDFQKGDIAEGYSVSREKKESFPLTVTSAQKNPTAFYLCASSPPRLRDRTYEQYFGPGTRLTVT.

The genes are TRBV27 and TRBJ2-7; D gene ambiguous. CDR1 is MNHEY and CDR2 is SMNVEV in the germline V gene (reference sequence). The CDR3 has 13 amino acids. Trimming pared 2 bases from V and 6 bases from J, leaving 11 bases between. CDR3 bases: TGTGCCAGCAGTTTACCTCCCCAGCGCGAGCAGTACTTC. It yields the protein CASSLPPQREQYF.

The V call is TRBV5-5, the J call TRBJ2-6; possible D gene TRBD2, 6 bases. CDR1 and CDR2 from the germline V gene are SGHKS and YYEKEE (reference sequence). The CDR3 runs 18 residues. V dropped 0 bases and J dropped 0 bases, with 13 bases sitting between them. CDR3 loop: CASSLVGGWASGANVLTF. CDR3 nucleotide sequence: TGTGCCAGCAGCTTGGTTGGAGGGTGGGCCTCTGGGGCCAACGTCCTGACTTTC.

CDR3 in DNA: TGTGCCAGTAGTACCTCCGGGACAGGGGGCTATGGCTACACCTTC. Protein product: CASSTSGTGGYGYTF. The gene calls are TRBV19 and TRBJ1-2; TRBD1 aligns across 11 bases. The CDR3 totals 15 residues. V gave up 4 bases and J gave up 4 bases; unmatched junction bases: 5. CDR1 is LNHDA, CDR2 SQIVND, per germline (reference sequence). Full variable domain (remainder filled in from reference TRBV19 and TRBJ1-2): DGGITQSPKYLFRKEGQNVTLSCEQNLNHDAMYWYRQDPGQGLRLIYYSQIVNDFQKGDIAEGYSVSREKKESFPLTVTSAQKNPTAFYLCASSTSGTGGYGYTFGSGTRLTVV.

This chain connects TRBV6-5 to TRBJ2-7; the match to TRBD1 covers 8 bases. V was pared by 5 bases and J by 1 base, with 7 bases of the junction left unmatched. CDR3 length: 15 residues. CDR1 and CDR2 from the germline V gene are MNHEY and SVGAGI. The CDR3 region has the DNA TGTGCCAGCAGTCGCGGACGACAGGGGTCCTACGAGCAGTACTTC. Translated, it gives CASSRGRQGSYEQYF.

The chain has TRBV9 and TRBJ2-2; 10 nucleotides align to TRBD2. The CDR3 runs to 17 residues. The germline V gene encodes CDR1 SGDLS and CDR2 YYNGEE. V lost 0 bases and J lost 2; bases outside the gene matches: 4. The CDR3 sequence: CASSVVLAGDNTGELFF. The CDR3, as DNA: TGTGCCAGCAGCGTAGTCCTAGCGGGGGACAACACCGGGGAGCTGTTTTTT.

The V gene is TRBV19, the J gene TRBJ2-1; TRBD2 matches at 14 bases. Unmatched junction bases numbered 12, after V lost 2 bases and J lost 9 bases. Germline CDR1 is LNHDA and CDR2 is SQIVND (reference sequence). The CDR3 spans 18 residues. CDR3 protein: CASSIRGLAGGREGEQFF. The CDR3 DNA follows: TGTGCCAGTAGTATAAGAGGACTAGCGGGGGGACGAGAAGGTGAGCAGTTCTTC.

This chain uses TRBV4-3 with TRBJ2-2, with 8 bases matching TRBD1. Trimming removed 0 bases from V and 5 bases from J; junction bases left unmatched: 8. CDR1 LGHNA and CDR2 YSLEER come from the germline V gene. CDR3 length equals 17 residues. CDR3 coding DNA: TGCGCCAGCAGCCAAGATTTTCAGGGGGCAGGGACCGGGGAGCTGTTTTTT. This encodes CASSQDFQGAGTGELFF.

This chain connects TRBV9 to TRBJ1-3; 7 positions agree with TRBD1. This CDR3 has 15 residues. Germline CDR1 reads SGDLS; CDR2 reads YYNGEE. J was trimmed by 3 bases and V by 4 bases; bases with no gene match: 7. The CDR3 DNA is TGTGCCAGCAGCCCCGACAGGGACGGTGGAAACACCATATATTTT. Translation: CASSPDRDGGNTIYF.

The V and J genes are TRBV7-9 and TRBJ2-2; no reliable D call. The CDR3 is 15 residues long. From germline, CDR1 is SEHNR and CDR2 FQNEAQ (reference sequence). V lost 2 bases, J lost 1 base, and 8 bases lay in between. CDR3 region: CASSLLTLNTGELFF. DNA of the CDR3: TGTGCCAGCAGCTTACTGACTCTGAACACCGGGGAGCTGTTTTTT. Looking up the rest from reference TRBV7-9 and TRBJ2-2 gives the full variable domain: DTGVSQNPRHKITKRGQNVTFRCDPISEHNRLYWYRQTLGQGPEFLTYFQNEAQLEKSRLLSDRFSAERPKGSFSTLEIQRTEQGDSAMYLCASSLLTLNTGELFFGEGSRLTVL.

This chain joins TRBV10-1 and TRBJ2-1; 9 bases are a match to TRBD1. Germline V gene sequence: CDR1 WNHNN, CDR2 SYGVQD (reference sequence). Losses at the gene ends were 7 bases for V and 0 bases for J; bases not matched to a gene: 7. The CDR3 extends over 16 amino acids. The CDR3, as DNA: TGCGCCAGCACCGCGGACAGGGGAAGCTCCTACAATGAGCAGTTCTTC. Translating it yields CASTADRGSSYNEQFF.

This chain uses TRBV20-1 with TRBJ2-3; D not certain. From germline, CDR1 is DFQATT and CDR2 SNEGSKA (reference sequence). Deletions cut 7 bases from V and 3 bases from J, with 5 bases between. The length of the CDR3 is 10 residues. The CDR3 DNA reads TGCAGTGTAAAAACAGATACGCAGTATTTT. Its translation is CSVKTDTQYF.

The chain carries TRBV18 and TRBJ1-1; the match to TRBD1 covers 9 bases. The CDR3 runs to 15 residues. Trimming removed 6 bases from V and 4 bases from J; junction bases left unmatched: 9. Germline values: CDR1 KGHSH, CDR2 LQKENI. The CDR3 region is CASSRTQGAPTEAFF. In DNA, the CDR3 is TGTGCCAGCTCTCGTACACAGGGGGCTCCCACTGAAGCTTTCTTT.